This T cell receptor (beta chain) was sequenced in a study of PD-L1 blockade in urothelial cancer. The overall study: Analysis of the blood was performed 3 weeks (second dose) and 6 weeks after treatment start.

About this clone itself: No antigen is known for it.

The study's findings and limits: Below-median pretreatment blood TCR clonality predicted better survival.

Specified time point: peripheral blood 6 weeks after treatment start. Urothelial carcinoma, locally advanced or metastatic, affected the patients. Pretreatment sampling and on-treatment sampling together yielded between 1 and 8 samples for each patient. From germline, CDR1 is SEHNR and CDR2 FQNEAQ (reference sequence). The J segment lost 6 bases and the V segment lost 4 bases, leaving 7 bases of the junction unmatched. There are 15 residues in the CDR3. Profiled with immunoSEQ multiplex PCR; TCRdb holds only in-frame clones, not every one. The sample lists roughly 100,000 clones; over 80% were seen once.

The receptor was isolated from a man aged 65 to 85 with urothelial cancer. V is TRBV7-9 and J is TRBJ2-2, with 8 bases matching TRBD1. The sequenced sample was PBMCs, obtained around atezolizumab (anti-PD-L1) treatment. The CDR3 nucleotides read TGTGCCAGCAGCTCTTATGGACAGGGCCCCGGGGAGCTGTTTTTT. Encoded protein: CASSSYGQGPGELFF.